These 2 T cell receptor beta chains were all obtained from the same sample, sequenced in a study of shared clonotypes between healthy human individuals. Naive CD8 cells were CD45RO-negative, positively selected for CCR7, excluding terminally differentiated effector memory CD45RA+ cells. Method: immunoSEQ multiplex PCR; TCRdb's copy keeps in-frame clones and lacks some. The sample contains some 2 million clones, approximately 94% of which appear only once. The sample taken for sequencing was naive CD8+ T cells sorted from blood. The receptors derive from a man aged 18 to 30 in good health.

Points on this clone: Other nucleotide sequences from this sample produce the same CDR3. This chain uses TRBV20-1 with TRBJ2-1; D not certain. Germline CDR1 and CDR2: DFQATT and SNEGSKA (reference sequence). CDR3 length equals 11 residues. The germline V and J ends were trimmed by 6 bases and 8 bases, with 11 bases remaining between them. CDR3 region: CSARLVDEQFF. The CDR3 nucleotides read TGCAGTGCGCGGCTGGTGGATGAGCAGTTCTTC.

The J gene is TRBJ2-7, the V gene TRBV27, with TRBD1 as a possible D gene (5 bases). Germline V gene data show CDR1 as MNHEY and CDR2 as SMNVEV (reference sequence). V shed 6 bases and J shed 9 bases, with 18 bases lying between them. The CDR3 is 13 amino acids. The CDR3 bases are TGTGCCAGCAGCAACAGGACGGCGTGGGTGCAGTACTTC. Its protein product is CASSNRTAWVQYF.